The present TCR beta chain was sequenced within a study of blood T cells in healthy people across ages. Findings and caveats of the study: With age, beta diversity per million T cells declined roughly linearly, significantly by about 40.

This CDR3 spans 16 amino acids. CDR1 and CDR2 (germline): DFQATT, SNEGSKA (reference sequence). V gave up 6 bases and J gave up 0 bases; unmatched junction bases: 11. Sample-barcoded 5' priming and a J-beta primer mix drove a second PCR of about 7 to 12 cycles. TCRdb re-derived calls from the 5' RACE reads in MiXCR, one entry per CDR3 protein. The data show hundreds of thousands of distinct CDR3 sequences, just over 55% seen once. This clonotype has more than one count but fewer than ten. Antigen specificity is unknown. The authors drew around 11 milliliters of peripheral blood from each donor. Researchers isolated at least 6 million PBMCs per sample.

The V and J genes are TRBV20-1 and TRBJ2-4; 7 bases line up with TRBD1. The material sequenced was blood. The clonotype comes from a man aged 35-49 years in good health. The CDR3 loop is CSALDRQALAKNIQYF. CDR3 DNA sequence: TGCAGTGCCCTGGACAGGCAGGCGTTAGCCAAAAACATTCAGTACTTC.